The 10 T cell receptor beta chains presented below share a single source sample, sequenced in a study of T cell changes during pregnancy in multiple sclerosis. The assay was immunoSEQ multiplex PCR, and TCRdb's table has in-frame clones only and misses some. The sample carries around 43,000 clones, approximately 89% recorded once. The material sequenced was CD4+ T cells from peripheral blood mononuclear cells, taken in the first trimester of pregnancy. These receptors were obtained from a female donor with multiple sclerosis, enrolled in a pregnancy study.

The chain carries TRBV4-1 and TRBJ2-5; possible D gene TRBD1, 5 bases. V was pared by 3 bases and J by 7 bases, with 18 bases between. The CDR3 has 15 residues. Germline CDR1 MGHRA, CDR2 YSYEKL. This CDR3 is CASSQDTPSSGTQYF. The DNA for the CDR3 is TGCGCCAGCAGCCAGGACACCCCCTCCTCGGGGACCCAGTACTTC.

The chain links TRBV28 to TRBJ2-3; TRBD2 agrees at 7 bases. J lost 2 bases, V lost 7 bases, and 12 bases had no gene match. This CDR3 is 16 amino acids long. Germline V gene lookup returns CDR1 MDHEN and CDR2 SYDVKM. The CDR3 loop is CASTPRAGLYTDTQYF. In nucleotides, the CDR3 is TGTGCCAGCACGCCGCGAGCGGGGCTTTACACAGATACGCAGTATTTT.

The chain employs TRBV5-1 and TRBJ2-5, with 9 bases that match TRBD1. Germline trimming cut 4 bases from V and 5 bases from J; bases unmatched to any gene: 12. The germline gives CDR1 SGHRS, CDR2 YFSETQ. The length of the CDR3 is 16 residues. Written as DNA, the CDR3 is TGCGCCAGCAGCCCCCGGGGACAGGGATCACGGGAGACCCAGTACTTC. It codes for CASSPRGQGSRETQYF.

To note about this clone: The junction does not match germline at one end; this may be a read error. V usage is TRBV7-7 and J usage is TRBJ2-5; a weak D match, TRBD2 (5 bases). CDR1 and CDR2 (germline): SSHAT, FNYEAQ (reference sequence). The CDR3 consists of 14 residues. CDR3 protein: CASSLLTRAETQYF. Here the CDR3 DNA reads TGTGCTAGCAGCTTGCTGACGAGGGCTGAGACCCAGTACTTC.

The chain is built from TRBV6-4 and TRBJ2-3, with a possible D match to TRBD1 (5 bases). This CDR3 contains 12 residues. Between the trimmed V and J ends, which lost 11 bases and 4 bases, there was a span of 13 bases. Germline V gene data show CDR1 as MRHNA and CDR2 as SNTAGT. The chain's CDR3 is CAGAWGADTQYF. DNA for the CDR3: TGTGCCGGCGCATGGGGCGCAGATACGCAGTATTTT.

The rearrangement joins TRBV18 to TRBJ2-5; D perhaps matches TRBD1 (5 bases). V shed 1 base and J shed 4 bases, with 10 bases lying between them. The CDR3 spans 14 residues. Looked up from germline, CDR1 is KGHSH and CDR2 is LQKENI. The CDR3 bases are TGTGCCAGCTCACCACAAGGAAGGGGAGAGACCCAGTACTTC. Amino acids: CASSPQGRGETQYF.

The CDR3 sequence is CASSPVGREIEKLFF. In nucleotides, the CDR3 is TGTGCCAGCAGCCCCGTGGGCAGGGAAATAGAAAAACTGTTTTTT. This sequence joins TRBV11-2 and TRBJ1-4, with D possibly being TRBD1 (5 bases). V was clipped by 5 bases and J by 8 bases, with 18 bases between them. Germline values: CDR1 SGHAT, CDR2 FQNNGV. The CDR3 covers 15 residues.

A single count supports this clone. The J gene is TRBJ2-2, the V gene TRBV11-3, with TRBD2 matching 11 bases. V shed 5 bases, J shed 5 bases, and the junction held 4 bases outside the gene matches. CDR3 size: 15 residues. From germline, CDR1 is SGHNT and CDR2 YENEEA. CDR3 amino acids: CASSPGLAETGELFF. The CDR3 bases are TGTGCCAGCAGCCCGGGACTAGCGGAAACCGGGGAGCTGTTTTTT.

The chain combines TRBV6-5 with TRBJ2-2, with D perhaps matching TRBD1 (5 bases). Germline values: CDR1 MNHEY, CDR2 SVGAGI. This CDR3 has 15 amino acids. Trimming shortened V by 5 bases and J by 4 bases, and 14 bases separated the two germline ends. CDR3 sequence reads: CASSKPQGFTGELFF. CDR3 DNA: TGTGCCAGCAGTAAACCGCAGGGATTCACCGGGGAGCTGTTTTTT.

The rearrangement uses TRBV2 and TRBJ1-2; D gene uncertain. The CDR3 is 14 residues long. The ends were cut back, 4 bases at V and 4 bases at J, with 13 bases in the middle. Germline V gene data show CDR1 as SNHLY and CDR2 as FYNNEI. The CDR3 is CASSVNRSPYGYTF. CDR3 sequence (DNA): TGTGCCAGCAGTGTGAATAGATCCCCCTATGGCTACACCTTC.